This passage covers 20 T cell receptor beta chains from one sample sequenced in a study of Graves' ophthalmopathy and Graves' hyperthyroidism. The TCR beta CDR3 regions underwent amplification from RNA transcripts. RT-PCR was first run with HTBI primers, then multiplex PCR in a second round. TCRdb re-derived calls from the multiplex PCR reads in MiXCR, one entry per CDR3 protein. The sample carries under 350,000 distinct CDR3 sequences, roughly 16% recorded once. The sequencing input was peripheral blood. Every receptor here comes from an adult man with Graves' ophthalmopathy.

The chain has TRBV27 and TRBJ1-1, with 7 bases matching TRBD1. CDR1 and CDR2 from the germline V gene are MNHEY and SMNVEV (reference sequence). The CDR3 spans 16 residues. Trimming took 6 bases from V and 4 from J; bases not matched to a gene: 14. In DNA, the CDR3 is TGTGCCAGCAGATCCTTGAAAACAGGGGCGACCACTGAAGCTTTCTTT. It translates to CASRSLKTGATTEAFF.

The table lists this clonotype with a few counts. This chain joins TRBV13 and TRBJ2-5; D possibly corresponds to TRBD2 (6 bases). Germline V CDR1 and CDR2: PRHDT, FYEKMQ (reference sequence). The CDR3 length is 14 residues. V lost 4 bases to trimming and J lost 5 bases, with 14 bases between them. CDR3 sequence: CASSSLAGRETQYF. The DNA for the CDR3 is TGTGCCAGCAGCTCACTCGCAGGGAGGGAGACCCAGTACTTC.

V is TRBV15 and J is TRBJ2-7; 7 bases map to TRBD1. V trimming: 3 bases; J trimming: 3 bases; junction bases outside the gene matches: 8. The CDR3 consists of 15 residues. Germline CDR1 LNHNV, CDR2 YYDKDF (reference sequence). CDR3 nucleotide sequence: TGTGCCACCAGCAGCGAGGGGGCGGGTGGCTACGAGCAGTACTTC. Translating gives CATSSEGAGGYEQYF.

The chain joins TRBV7-3 to TRBJ2-2; D is possibly TRBD2 (5 bases). V was trimmed by 2 bases and J by 6 bases, leaving 13 bases between them. There are 15 residues in the CDR3. From germline, CDR1 is SGHTA and CDR2 FQGTGA. The CDR3 loop reads CASSLATLGAGELFF. The CDR3 bases are TGTGCCAGCAGCTTAGCAACCCTCGGGGCCGGGGAGCTGTTTTTT. Based on the CDR3 plus reference TRBV7-3 and TRBJ2-2, the full variable domain is GAGVSQTPSNKVTEKGKYVELRCDPISGHTALYWYRQSLGQGPEFLIYFQGTGAADDSGLPNDRFFAVRPEGSVSTLKIQRTERGDSAVYLCASSLATLGAGELFFGEGSRLTVL.

Ten or more counts support this clonotype. The rearrangement links TRBV18 to TRBJ1-2; perhaps TRBD1 as D (6 bases). This CDR3 contains 16 residues. V shed 6 bases and J shed 3 bases, with 20 bases lying between them. Germline V gene sequence: CDR1 KGHSH, CDR2 LQKENI. For the CDR3, the DNA is TGTGCCAGCTCGCGGGACTGGCGGGGGCGAGACTATGGCTACACCTTC. This encodes CASSRDWRGRDYGYTF.

This clonotype was observed at least ten times. V and J are TRBV11-2 and TRBJ2-5; TRBD2 aligns across 7 bases. The V gene end was trimmed by 1 base and the J gene end by 5 bases; junction bases not matched to a gene: 4. The CDR3 has 14 amino acids. CDR1 and CDR2 from the germline V gene are SGHAT and FQNNGV. The DNA of the CDR3 is TGTGCCAGCAGCTTAGCGGGAGGTTACGAGACCCAGTACTTC. It yields the protein CASSLAGGYETQYF.

The chain joins TRBV28 to TRBJ1-5; 8 nucleotides align to TRBD1. Germline CDR1 is MDHEN and CDR2 is SYDVKM. V was clipped by 6 bases and J by 5 bases; unmatched bases: 21. The CDR3 runs to 19 residues. CDR3 protein: CASRRGGQGFNARYQPQHF. CDR3 nucleotides: TGTGCCAGCAGGAGAGGAGGACAGGGCTTCAACGCGAGATATCAGCCCCAGCATTTT. Full variable domain (missing parts from reference TRBV28 and TRBJ1-5): DVKVTQSSRYLVKRTGEKVFLECVQDMDHENMFWYRQDPGLGLRLIYFSYDVKMKEKGDIPEGYSVSREKKERFSLILESASTNQTSMYLCASRRGGQGFNARYQPQHFGDGTRLSIL.

The V call is TRBV7-6, the J call TRBJ1-5; D gene uncertain. Per the germline V gene, CDR1 is SGHVS and CDR2 is FNYEAQ. The CDR3 has 13 residues. Deletions cut 6 bases from V and 4 bases from J, with 10 bases between. Here the CDR3 reads CASSQTRNQPQHF. CDR3 DNA sequence: TGTGCCAGCAGTCAGACTAGAAATCAGCCCCAGCATTTT.

This clonotype occurred many times. The chain recombines TRBV3-1 with TRBJ1-2; D not resolved. Germline V gene sequence: CDR1 LGHDT, CDR2 YNNKEL (reference sequence). This CDR3 spans 13 amino acids. The V end lost 5 bases, the J end lost 4 bases, and 11 bases lay between the germline ends. The CDR3 DNA is TGTGCCAGCAGCTCTAGGGCCGGCTATGGCTACACCTTC. This encodes CASSSRAGYGYTF.

The genes are TRBV6-1 and TRBJ2-5; the match to TRBD1 covers 9 bases. J was trimmed by 5 bases and V by 6 bases; bases with no gene match: 10. CDR3 length: 15 residues. The germline V gene encodes CDR1 MNHNS and CDR2 SASEGT. CDR3 sequence: CASRQDRGWRETQYF. The CDR3 bases are TGTGCCAGCAGGCAGGACAGGGGATGGCGGGAGACCCAGTACTTC.

The chain joins TRBV7-2 to TRBJ2-5; the match to TRBD2 covers 8 bases. The germline V gene has CDR1 SGHTA and CDR2 FQGNSA. Germline trimming cut 1 base from V and 2 bases from J; bases unmatched to any gene: 6. The CDR3 is made up of 16 amino acids. The CDR3 nucleotides read TGTGCCAGCAGCTTAGGCCCTGGCGGGGGGCAAGAGACCCAGTACTTC. The encoded protein is CASSLGPGGGQETQYF.

This clonotype was seen at least ten times. The V gene is TRBV15, the J gene TRBJ2-7; D might be TRBD1 (7 bases). Per germline, CDR1 LNHNV and CDR2 YYDKDF (reference sequence). The CDR3 totals 14 residues. V was shortened by 0 bases and J by 4 bases, with 10 bases between the two germline ends. CDR3 DNA: TGTGCCACCAGCAGAGATCAGGGGGGATACGAGCAGTACTTC. Translation gives CATSRDQGGYEQYF. The full variable domain, in which reference TRBV15 and TRBJ2-7 provide the parts outside the CDR3, is DAMVIQNPRYQVTQFGKPVTLSCSQTLNHNVMYWYQQKSSQAPKLLFHYYDKDFNNEADTPDNFQSRRPNTSFCFLDIRSPGLGDTAMYLCATSRDQGGYEQYFGPGTRLTVT.

This clonotype was counted many times. The CDR3 bases are TGTGCCAGCAGTGAAAACAGGCGGGGCAGTTTAGGCTACACCTTC. Protein: CASSENRRGSLGYTF. The gene calls are TRBV25-1 and TRBJ1-2, with a possible D match to TRBD1 (5 bases). CDR1 and CDR2 (germline): MGHDK, SYGVNS. V shed 2 bases and J shed 8 bases, with 18 bases lying between them. This CDR3 has 15 residues.

This clonotype was counted ten times or more. The chain has TRBV5-5 and TRBJ1-2, with D maybe TRBD1 (6 bases). CDR3 size: 15 residues. V was cut by 0 bases and J by 2 bases, with 11 bases left in between. Germline-derived CDR1 and CDR2 are SGHKS and YYEKEE (reference sequence). The CDR3 sequence is CASSLDPGVNYGYTF. In DNA, the CDR3 is TGTGCCAGCAGCTTGGATCCAGGGGTGAACTATGGCTACACCTTC.

This clonotype was picked up many times. The chain uses TRBV6-2 or TRBV6-3 and TRBJ2-4, with 11 bases fitting TRBD2. Trimming at V came to 4 bases and at J to 6 bases, leaving 8 bases not matched to a gene. CDR1 MNHEY and CDR2 SVGEGT come from the germline V gene. The CDR3 runs to 16 residues. CDR3 coding DNA: TGTGCCAGCAGTTCCTCGACTAGCGGGGAGATAAACATTCAGTACTTC. This encodes CASSSSTSGEINIQYF.

This clonotype was observed many times. Mismatch with germline at one junction end may stem from a read error. The chain joins TRBV20-1 to TRBJ2-7, with a weak D call TRBD2 (5 bases). The CDR3 is 13 amino acids. In germline, CDR1 is DFQATT, CDR2 SNEGSKA (reference sequence). The chain's CDR3 is CSASDRTLYEQYF. CDR3 in DNA: TGCAGTGCTAGCGATAGGACTCTATACGAGCAGTACTTT.

The chain combines TRBV6-5 with TRBJ1-1; tentative D call: TRBD1 (5 bases). The CDR3 runs 16 residues. The ends were cut back, 2 bases at V and 0 bases at J, with 13 bases in the middle. CDR1 MNHEY and CDR2 SVGAGI come from the germline V gene. The CDR3 region is CASSYLLTEMNTEAFF. The CDR3 nucleotides are TGTGCCAGCAGTTACCTTCTGACAGAAATGAACACTGAAGCTTTCTTT.

This clonotype has just one count. The junction and the germline gene differ at one end; a read error may be behind it. This chain connects TRBV7-7 to TRBJ2-5, with 8 bases fitting TRBD2. Germline V gives CDR1 SSHAT, CDR2 FNYEAQ (reference sequence). This CDR3 comprises 15 residues. The CDR3 here is CASSSVGSGEETQYF. The DNA for the CDR3 is TGTGCTAGCAGCTCCGTAGGTAGCGGGGAAGAGACCCAGTACTTC.

There are many counts of this clonotype. The rearrangement joins TRBV20-1 to TRBJ2-1; TRBD2 agrees at 16 bases. Unmatched junction bases numbered 7, after V lost 4 bases and J lost 4 bases. The CDR3 has 17 amino acids. Germline V CDR1 and CDR2: DFQATT, SNEGSKA (reference sequence). CDR3 sequence (DNA): TGCAGTGCTATACCCGGGACTAGCGGGGGGGCTTACAATGAGCAGTTCTTC. This translates into CSAIPGTSGGAYNEQFF.

This clonotype was recorded many times. The chain joins TRBV27 to TRBJ1-2, with a possible D match to TRBD1 (6 bases). The CDR3 has 13 residues. The germline V gene has CDR1 MNHEY and CDR2 SMNVEV (reference sequence). Trimming took off 0 bases at V and 8 bases at J, with 10 bases between the two ends. CDR3 sequence (DNA): TGTGCCAGCAGTTTATCGAGGGGGTGGGGCTACACCTTC. Translated, it gives CASSLSRGWGYTF.